Below, one TCR beta chain is given with its context. The data are from a study of blood T cell repertoires in COVID-19. Across the whole study: Specimens from acute and convalescent COVID-19 originated in the United States, Italy and Spain.

The CDR3 runs to 14 residues. Germline lookup yields CDR1 SNHLY and CDR2 FYNNEI. The V end lost 8 bases, the J end lost 1 base, and 14 bases lay between the germline ends. This table comes from immunoSEQ multiplex PCR, and its TCRdb copy is limited to in-frame clones, with some not included. The sample carries about 280,000 clones, approximately 85% recorded once. The chain recombines TRBV2 with TRBJ1-1; possibly TRBD1 for D (6 bases). Sequences were obtained from peripheral blood. The source of this sequence is a man between 18 and 35 years old with active or convalescent COVID-19. CDR3: CASLTGYPNTEAFF. The CDR3 bases are TGTGCCAGCCTAACAGGGTATCCGAACACTGAAGCTTTCTTT.